This T cell receptor (beta chain) was retrieved from a study of blood T cell repertoires in COVID-19. Assay used: immunoSEQ multiplex PCR; TCRdb lists only in-frame clones, some missing. The data show 50,000 to 80,000 clones, 88% seen once. The germline V gene has CDR1 LNHDA and CDR2 SQIVND (reference sequence). The V and J ends lost 4 bases and 12 bases respectively, with 15 bases between them. This CDR3 comprises 13 residues. Recovered Cohort 3 donors showed two negative PCRs, clearance, or symptom resolution. The gene calls are TRBV19 and TRBJ1-4; D is perhaps TRBD1 (5 bases). Sequenced sample: PBMCs or T cells enriched from blood (not recorded which). This receptor was taken from a woman aged 40 to 55 who had recovered from COVID-19. The CDR3 nucleotides are TGTGCCAGTAGTACTCAGACAGTCGGCGAACTGTTTTTT. As protein: CASSTQTVGELFF.